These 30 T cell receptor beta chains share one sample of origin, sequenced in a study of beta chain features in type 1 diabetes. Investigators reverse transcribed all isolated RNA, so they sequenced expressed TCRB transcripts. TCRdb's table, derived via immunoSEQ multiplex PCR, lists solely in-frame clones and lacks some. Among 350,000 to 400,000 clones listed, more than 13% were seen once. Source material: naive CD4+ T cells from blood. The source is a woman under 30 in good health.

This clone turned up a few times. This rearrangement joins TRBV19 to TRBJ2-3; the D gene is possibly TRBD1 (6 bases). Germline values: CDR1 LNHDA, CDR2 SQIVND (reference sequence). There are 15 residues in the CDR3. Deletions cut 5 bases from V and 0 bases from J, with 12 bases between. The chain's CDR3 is CASSVTGSSTDTQYF. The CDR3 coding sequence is TGTGCCAGTAGTGTAACAGGGAGTAGCACAGATACGCAGTATTTT.

CDR3 protein: CSVDPGTGILTEAFF. The CDR3 DNA sequence: TGCAGCGTTGATCCCGGGACAGGGATATTAACTGAAGCTTTCTTT. V gene TRBV29-1 combines with J gene TRBJ1-1; the match to TRBD1 covers 9 bases. Germline values: CDR1 SQVTM, CDR2 ANQGSEA. Germline trimming cut 3 bases from V and 5 bases from J; bases unmatched to any gene: 10. The CDR3 length is 15 residues.

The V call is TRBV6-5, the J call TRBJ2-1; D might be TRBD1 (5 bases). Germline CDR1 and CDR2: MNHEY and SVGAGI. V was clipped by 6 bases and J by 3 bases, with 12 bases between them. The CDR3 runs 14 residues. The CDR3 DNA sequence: TGTGCCAGCAGCGACGACAGACTCTACAATGAGCAGTTCTTC. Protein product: CASSDDRLYNEQFF.

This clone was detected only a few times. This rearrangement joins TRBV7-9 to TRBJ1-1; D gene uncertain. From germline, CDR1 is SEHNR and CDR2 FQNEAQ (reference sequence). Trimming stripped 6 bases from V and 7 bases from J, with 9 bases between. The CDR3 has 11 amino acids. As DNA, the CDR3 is TGTGCCAGCAGGTCCGCACTTGAAGCTTTCTTT. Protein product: CASRSALEAFF.

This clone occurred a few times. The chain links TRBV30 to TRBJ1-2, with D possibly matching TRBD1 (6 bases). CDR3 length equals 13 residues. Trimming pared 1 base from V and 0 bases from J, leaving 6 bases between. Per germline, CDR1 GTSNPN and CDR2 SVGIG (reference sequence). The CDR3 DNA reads TGTGCCTGGAGTGGACAGGCTAACTATGGCTACACCTTC. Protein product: CAWSGQANYGYTF.

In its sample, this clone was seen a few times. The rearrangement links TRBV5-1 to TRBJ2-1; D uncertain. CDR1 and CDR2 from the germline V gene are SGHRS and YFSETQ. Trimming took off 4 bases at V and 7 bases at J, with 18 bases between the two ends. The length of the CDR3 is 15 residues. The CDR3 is CASSQIGGPENEQFF. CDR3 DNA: TGCGCCAGCAGCCAAATAGGTGGTCCGGAGAATGAGCAGTTCTTC.

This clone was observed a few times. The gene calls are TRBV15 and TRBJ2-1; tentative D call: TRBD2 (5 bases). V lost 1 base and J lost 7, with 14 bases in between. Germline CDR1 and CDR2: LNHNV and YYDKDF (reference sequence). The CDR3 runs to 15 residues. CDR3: CATSRGTSAVNEQFF. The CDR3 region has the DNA TGTGCCACCAGCAGAGGAACGTCAGCGGTAAATGAGCAGTTCTTC.

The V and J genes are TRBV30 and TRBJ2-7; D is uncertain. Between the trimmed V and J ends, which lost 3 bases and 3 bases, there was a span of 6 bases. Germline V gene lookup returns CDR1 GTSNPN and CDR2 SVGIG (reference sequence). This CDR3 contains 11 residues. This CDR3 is CAWRYGYEQYF. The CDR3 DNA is TGTGCCTGGAGATACGGCTACGAGCAGTACTTC.

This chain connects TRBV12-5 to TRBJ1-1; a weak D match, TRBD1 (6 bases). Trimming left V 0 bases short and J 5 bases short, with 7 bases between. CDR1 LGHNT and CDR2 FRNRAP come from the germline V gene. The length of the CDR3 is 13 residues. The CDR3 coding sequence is TGTGCTAGTGGTTTGGTAGGGGGTACTGAAGCTTTCTTT. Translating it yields CASGLVGGTEAFF.

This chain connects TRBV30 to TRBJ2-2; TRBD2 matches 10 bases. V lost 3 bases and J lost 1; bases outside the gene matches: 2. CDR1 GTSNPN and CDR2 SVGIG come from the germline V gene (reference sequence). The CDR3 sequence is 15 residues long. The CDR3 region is CAWSGLAVNTGELFF. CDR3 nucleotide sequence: TGTGCCTGGAGCGGACTAGCGGTGAACACCGGGGAGCTGTTTTTT.

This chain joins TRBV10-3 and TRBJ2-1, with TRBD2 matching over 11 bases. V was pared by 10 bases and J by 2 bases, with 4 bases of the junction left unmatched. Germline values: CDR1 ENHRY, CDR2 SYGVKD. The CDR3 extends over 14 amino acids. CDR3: CATIAGGTYNEQFF. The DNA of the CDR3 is TGTGCCACTATAGCGGGAGGGACCTACAATGAGCAGTTCTTC.

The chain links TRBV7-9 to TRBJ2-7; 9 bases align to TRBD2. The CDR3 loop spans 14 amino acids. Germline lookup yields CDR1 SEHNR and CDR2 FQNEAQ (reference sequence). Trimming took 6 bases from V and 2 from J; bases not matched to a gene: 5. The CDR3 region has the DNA TGTGCCAGCAGTTACGGGACTAGCACCTACGAGCAGTACTTC. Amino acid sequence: CASSYGTSTYEQYF.

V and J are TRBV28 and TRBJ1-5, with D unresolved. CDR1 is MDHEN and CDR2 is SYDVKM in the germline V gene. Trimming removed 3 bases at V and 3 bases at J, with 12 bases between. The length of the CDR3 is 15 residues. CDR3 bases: TGTGCCAGCAGTTTCCTTGGGCGTGACAATCAGCCCCAGCATTTT. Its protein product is CASSFLGRDNQPQHF.

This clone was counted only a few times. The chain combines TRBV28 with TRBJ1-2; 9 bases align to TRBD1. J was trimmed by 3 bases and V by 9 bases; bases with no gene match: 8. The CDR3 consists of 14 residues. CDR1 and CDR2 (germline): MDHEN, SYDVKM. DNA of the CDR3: TGTGCCAGTAGGGGACAGGGATTATACTATGGCTACACCTTC. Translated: CASRGQGLYYGYTF.

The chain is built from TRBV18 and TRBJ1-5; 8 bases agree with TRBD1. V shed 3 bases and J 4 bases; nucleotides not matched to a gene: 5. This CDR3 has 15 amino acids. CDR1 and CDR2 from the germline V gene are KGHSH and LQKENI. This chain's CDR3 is CASSPDRESNQPQHF. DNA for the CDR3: TGTGCCAGCTCACCGGACAGGGAATCGAATCAGCCCCAGCATTTT.

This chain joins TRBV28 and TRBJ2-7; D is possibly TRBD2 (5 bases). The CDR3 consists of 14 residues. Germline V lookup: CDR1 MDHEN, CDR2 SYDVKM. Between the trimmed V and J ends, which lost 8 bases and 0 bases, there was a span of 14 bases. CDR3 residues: CASGGQASSYEQYF. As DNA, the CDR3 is TGTGCCAGCGGCGGGCAGGCGAGCTCCTACGAGCAGTACTTC.

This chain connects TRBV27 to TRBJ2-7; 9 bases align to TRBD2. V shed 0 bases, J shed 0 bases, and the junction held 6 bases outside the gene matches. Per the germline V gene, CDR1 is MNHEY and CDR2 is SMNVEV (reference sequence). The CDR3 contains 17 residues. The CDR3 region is CASSLSRGSGSSYEQYF. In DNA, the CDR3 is TGTGCCAGCAGTTTATCGAGAGGTAGCGGGAGCTCCTACGAGCAGTACTTC.

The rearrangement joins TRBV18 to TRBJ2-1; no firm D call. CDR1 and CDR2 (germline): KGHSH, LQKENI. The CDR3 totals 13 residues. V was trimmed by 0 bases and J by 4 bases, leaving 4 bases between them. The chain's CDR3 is CASSPPPYNEQFF. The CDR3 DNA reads TGTGCCAGCTCACCACCTCCGTACAATGAGCAGTTCTTC.

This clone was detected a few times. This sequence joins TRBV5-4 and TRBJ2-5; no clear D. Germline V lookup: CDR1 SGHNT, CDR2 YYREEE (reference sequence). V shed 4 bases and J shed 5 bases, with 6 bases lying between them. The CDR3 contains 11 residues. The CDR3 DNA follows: TGTGCCAGCAGCATCTATGAGACCCAGTACTTC. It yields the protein CASSIYETQYF.

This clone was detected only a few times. In DNA form, the CDR3 reads TGTGCCAGCAGTGGGTTCGGACAGGGTTATGGGAATGAGCAGTTCTTC. Its translation is CASSGFGQGYGNEQFF. The chain is built from TRBV25-1 and TRBJ2-1; 8 bases line up with TRBD1. CDR3 length: 16 residues. The germline gives CDR1 MGHDK, CDR2 SYGVNS. Trimming at V came to 4 bases and at J to 7 bases, leaving 12 bases not matched to a gene.

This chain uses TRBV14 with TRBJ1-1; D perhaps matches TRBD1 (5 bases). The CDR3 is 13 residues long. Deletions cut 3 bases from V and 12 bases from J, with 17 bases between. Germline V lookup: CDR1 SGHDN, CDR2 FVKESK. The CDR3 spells CASSHFGTGRPFF. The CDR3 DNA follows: TGTGCCAGCAGCCACTTCGGGACCGGGAGGCCTTTCTTT. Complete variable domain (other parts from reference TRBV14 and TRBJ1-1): EAGVTQFPSHSVIEKGQTVTLRCDPISGHDNLYWYRRVMGKEIKFLLHFVKESKQDESGMPNNRFLAERTGGTYSTLKVQPAELEDSGVYFCASSHFGTGRPFFGQGTRLTVV.

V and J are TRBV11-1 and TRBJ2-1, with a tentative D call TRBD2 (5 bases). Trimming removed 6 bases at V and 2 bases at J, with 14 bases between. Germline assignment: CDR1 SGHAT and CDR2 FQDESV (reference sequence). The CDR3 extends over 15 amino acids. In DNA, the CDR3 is TGTGCCAGCAGTCCCGAGGGCCGAACCTACAATGAGCAGTTCTTC. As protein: CASSPEGRTYNEQFF.

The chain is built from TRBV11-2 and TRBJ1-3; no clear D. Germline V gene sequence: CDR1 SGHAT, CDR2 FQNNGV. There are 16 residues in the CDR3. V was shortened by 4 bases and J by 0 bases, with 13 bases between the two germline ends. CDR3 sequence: CASSSLRVSSGNTIYF. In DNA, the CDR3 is TGTGCCAGCAGCTCCCTCCGGGTGAGCTCTGGAAACACCATATATTTT.

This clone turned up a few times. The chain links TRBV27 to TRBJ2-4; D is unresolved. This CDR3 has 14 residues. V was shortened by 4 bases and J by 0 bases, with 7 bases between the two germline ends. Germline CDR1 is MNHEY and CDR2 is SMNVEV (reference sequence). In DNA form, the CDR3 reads TGTGCCAGCAGTTACGCGCTAGCCAAAAACATTCAGTACTTC. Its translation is CASSYALAKNIQYF.

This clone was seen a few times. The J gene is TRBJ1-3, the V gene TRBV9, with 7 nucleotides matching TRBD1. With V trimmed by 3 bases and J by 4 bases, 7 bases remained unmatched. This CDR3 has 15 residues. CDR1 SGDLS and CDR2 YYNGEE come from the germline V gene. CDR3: CASSGRQGMGNTIYF. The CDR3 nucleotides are TGTGCCAGCAGCGGAAGACAGGGCATGGGAAACACCATATATTTT.

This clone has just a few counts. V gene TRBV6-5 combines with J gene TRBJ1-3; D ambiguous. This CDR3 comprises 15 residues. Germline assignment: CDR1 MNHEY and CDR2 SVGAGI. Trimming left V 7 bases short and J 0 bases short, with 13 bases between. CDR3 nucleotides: TGTGCCAGCAACGACGGATCGGGCTCTGGAAACACCATATATTTT. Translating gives CASNDGSGSGNTIYF.

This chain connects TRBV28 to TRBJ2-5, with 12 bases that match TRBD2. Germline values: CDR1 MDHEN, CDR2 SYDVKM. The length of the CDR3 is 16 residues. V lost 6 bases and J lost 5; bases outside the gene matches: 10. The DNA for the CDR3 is TGTGCCAGCAGCCCGGGACTAGCGGGCCGGCGGGAGACCCAGTACTTC. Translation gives CASSPGLAGRRETQYF. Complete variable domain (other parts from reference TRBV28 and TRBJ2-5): DVKVTQSSRYLVKRTGEKVFLECVQDMDHENMFWYRQDPGLGLRLIYFSYDVKMKEKGDIPEGYSVSREKKERFSLILESASTNQTSMYLCASSPGLAGRRETQYFGPGTRLLVL.

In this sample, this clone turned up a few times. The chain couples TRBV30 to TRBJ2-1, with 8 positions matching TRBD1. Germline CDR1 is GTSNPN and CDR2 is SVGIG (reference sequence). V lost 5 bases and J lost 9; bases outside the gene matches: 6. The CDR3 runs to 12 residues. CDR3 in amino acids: CAWGTGSVEQFF. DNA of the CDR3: TGTGCCTGGGGGACAGGATCGGTTGAGCAGTTCTTC. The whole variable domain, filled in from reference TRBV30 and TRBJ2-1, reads SQTIHQWPATLVQPVGSPLSLECTVEGTSNPNLYWYRQAAGRGLQLLFYSVGIGQISSEVPQNLSASRPQDRQFILSSKKLLLSDSGFYLCAWGTGSVEQFFGPGTRLTVL.

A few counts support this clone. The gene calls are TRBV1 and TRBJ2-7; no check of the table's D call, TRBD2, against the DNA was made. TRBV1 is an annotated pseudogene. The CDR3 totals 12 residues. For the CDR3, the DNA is TGCACCAGCAGCCCCGAGAGATACGAGCAGTACTTC. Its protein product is CTSSPERYEQYF.

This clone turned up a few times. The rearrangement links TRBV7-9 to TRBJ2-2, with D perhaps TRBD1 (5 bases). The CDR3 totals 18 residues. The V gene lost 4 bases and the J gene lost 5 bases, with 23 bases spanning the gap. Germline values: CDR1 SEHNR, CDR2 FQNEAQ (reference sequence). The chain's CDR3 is CASSSAPGQGADTGELFF. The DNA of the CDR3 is TGTGCCAGCAGCTCCGCGCCCGGACAAGGAGCAGATACCGGGGAGCTGTTTTTT.